This T cell receptor (beta chain) came from a study of blood T cell repertoires in COVID-19 (dated by TCRdb to about 2020). Concerning the study at large: Collaborator samples came from the United States, Italy and Spain and covered acute and convalescent phases of COVID-19. HLA class I and class II types, where available, came from metadata supplied by the sample provider rather than from assay-based typing. Subjects who had been exposed to COVID-19, were actively infected with it, or had recovered from it provided the deeply sampled blood TCRbeta repertoires that made up the dataset. The repertoires were made available in a free public database intended to serve as a resource for research on the immune response to SARS-CoV-2. The samples were drawn from two sources: the first 160 participants of the ongoing ImmuneRACE study, and over 1,000 subjects contributed by 6 global collaborators. The sample metadata nearly always contained a de-identified subject ID, COVID-19 status, age in years and sex. The material from the prospective study consisted of cDNA or gDNA derived from T cells, B-cell-depleted T cells, or PBMCs.

Compared with germline, V lacks 3 bases and J lacks 9 bases; bases without a gene match: 5. CDR1 KGHSH and CDR2 LQKENI are derived from the germline V gene. The cysteine opens and the phenylalanine closes a CDR3 of 15 amino acids. The entry retains the CDR3 DNA only, 45 bases that are in frame from base 1. Study-wide conclusions, independent of this receptor: The amount of clinical and demographic metadata varied by source and participant and was provided uncurated.

Whole blood was collected in K2EDTA tubes by collaborating institutions according to the institutions' own protocols. For TCRbeta analysis, collaborator samples were shipped as frozen whole blood, as isolated PBMCs, or as DNA extracted from either sample type. As for this clone: No antigen is known for it. Per-base quality was not reported, and no clone a single base away is much larger than it.

The immunoSEQ Assay, a bias-controlled multiplex PCR, was used to amplify TCRbeta CDR3 regions from genomic DNA. As for the original processing: The number of nucleated cells in each sample was estimated from the amplification of reference gene primers within the assay. To quantify the absolute abundance of each unique TCRbeta CDR3 rearrangement, sequence reads were collapsed and filtered. Productive Simpson clonality was computed per sample as the square root of Simpson's diversity index over productive rearrangements. This immuneACCESS table, as held by TCRdb, lists in-frame sequences with V and J called but not all clones. Of the missing ones, under half trace to an unresolved V gene in checked studies; the others have no known cause. V and J calls and clone size are as listed in that table; D and trimming were resolved from the DNA. The sample has around 95,000 clones on record, over 75% of them singletons. In total, the top ten clones hold 13% of the sample.

This chain is built from TRBV18 and TRBJ2-1; TRBD2 aligns with 13 central bases. This receptor was taken from a human donor in a cohort sampled during active COVID-19. Source material: peripheral blood. The sequenced DNA: TGTGCCAGCTCACCGGGACTAGCGGGACTGAGTGAGCAGTTCTTC. This gives the protein CASSPGLAGLSEQFF.